The T cell receptor (beta chain) described here comes from a study of T cells in Graves' hyperthyroidism and ophthalmopathy. Broader study findings: A model of 13 V-J pairs discriminated ophthalmopathy from stable hyperthyroidism.

TCR beta CDR3 sequences were amplified from RNA transcripts. First-round RT-PCR targeting the TCR CDR3 was performed with the HTBI primer set. One entry per CDR3 protein results from TCRdb running MiXCR on the multiplex PCR reads. Altogether approximately 610,000 distinct CDR3 sequences are present, about 14% being singletons, with the ten largest covering around 4.5%. As for this clonotype: The target antigen is unknown.

Each ophthalmopathy patient scored at least 3 on the Clinical Activity Score and at least 4 on NOSPECS grade, with duration under 3 months. CDR3 length: 13 amino acids. Trimming left V 1 base short and J 6 bases short, with 10 bases between. Germline CDR1 is SGHTA and CDR2 is FQGNSA. The sequenced sample consisted of blood. The source of this sequence is a woman in her 40s with Graves' ophthalmopathy. This chain connects TRBV7-2 to TRBJ2-7; the D gene is possibly TRBD2 (5 bases). CDR3 coding DNA: TGTGCCAGCAGCTTAGGGGCGGGCATCGAGCAGTACTTC. This codes for CASSLGAGIEQYF.